This TCR beta chain came from a study of response to subunit inactivated influenza vaccine. Study-level findings and limits: Few new T cells, the authors suggested, are recruited by each seasonal influenza vaccination.

The V gene lost 1 base and the J gene lost 2 bases, with 6 bases spanning the gap. This CDR3 is 15 amino acids long. Germline lookup yields CDR1 SGHTA and CDR2 FQGNSA. Comment on this clonotype: The antigen remains undetermined.

TCRdb redid the calling of the RT-PCR reads with MiXCR, one entry per CDR3 protein. This table holds about half a million distinct CDR3 sequences, 25% found once. J is TRBJ1-6 and V is TRBV7-2; D is ambiguous. Specimen: CD4+ T cells sorted from PBMCs, collected 4 to 6 days after vaccination. The clonotype comes from a man over 45 who received an inactivated influenza vaccine. The CDR3, as DNA: TGTGCCAGCAGCTTAGGGCAGGCCTATAATTCACCCCTCCACTTT. It specifies CASSLGQAYNSPLHF.